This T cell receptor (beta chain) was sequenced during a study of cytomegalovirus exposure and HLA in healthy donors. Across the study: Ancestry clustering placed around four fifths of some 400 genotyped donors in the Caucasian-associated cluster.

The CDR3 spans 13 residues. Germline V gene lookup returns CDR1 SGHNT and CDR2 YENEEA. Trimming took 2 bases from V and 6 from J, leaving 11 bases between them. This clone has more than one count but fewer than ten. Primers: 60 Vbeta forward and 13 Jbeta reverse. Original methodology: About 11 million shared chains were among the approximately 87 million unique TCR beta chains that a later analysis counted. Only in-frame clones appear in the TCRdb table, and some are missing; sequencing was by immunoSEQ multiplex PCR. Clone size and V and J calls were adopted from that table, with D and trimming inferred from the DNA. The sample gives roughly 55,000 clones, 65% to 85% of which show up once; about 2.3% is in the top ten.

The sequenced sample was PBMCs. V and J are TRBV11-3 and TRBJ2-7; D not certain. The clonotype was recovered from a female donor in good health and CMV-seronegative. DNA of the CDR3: TGTGCCAGCAGCTTAATGTGGAACAGCGAGCAGTACTTC. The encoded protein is CASSLMWNSEQYF. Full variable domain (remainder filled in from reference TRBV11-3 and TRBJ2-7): EAGVVQSPRYKIIEKKQPVAFWCNPISGHNTLYWYLQNLGQGPELLIRYENEEAVDDSQLPKDRFSAERLKGVDSTLKIQPAELGDSAVYLCASSLMWNSEQYFGPGTRLTVT.